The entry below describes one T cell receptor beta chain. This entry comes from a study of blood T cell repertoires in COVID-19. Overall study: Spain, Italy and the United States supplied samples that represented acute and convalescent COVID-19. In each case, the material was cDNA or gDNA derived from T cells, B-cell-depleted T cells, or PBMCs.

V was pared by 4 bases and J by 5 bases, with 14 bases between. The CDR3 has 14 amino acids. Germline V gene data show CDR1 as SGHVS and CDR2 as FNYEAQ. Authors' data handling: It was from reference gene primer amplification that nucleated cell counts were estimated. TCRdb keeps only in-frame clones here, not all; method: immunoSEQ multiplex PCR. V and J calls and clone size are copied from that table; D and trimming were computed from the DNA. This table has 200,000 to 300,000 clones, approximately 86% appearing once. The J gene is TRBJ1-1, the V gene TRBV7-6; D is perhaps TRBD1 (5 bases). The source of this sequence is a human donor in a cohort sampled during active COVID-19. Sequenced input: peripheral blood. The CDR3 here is CASSSRRGETEAFF. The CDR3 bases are TGTGCCAGCAGCTCAAGGAGGGGAGAAACTGAAGCTTTCTTT.